These 7 T cell receptor beta chains came from one sample sequenced in a study. TCRdb reprocessed the RT-PCR reads with MiXCR, giving one entry per CDR3 protein. The table includes 650,000 to 800,000 distinct CDR3 sequences, more than 13% detected once. Source material: memory CD4+ T cells from blood. Source of these receptors: a female donor in good health, serving as a healthy control.

The rearrangement links TRBV5-1 to TRBJ2-2; 7 nucleotides align to TRBD2. The germline CDR1 and CDR2 sequences are SGHRS and YFSETQ. This CDR3 region has 16 residues. V dropped 4 bases and J dropped 1; count of bases not matched to a gene: 7. The DNA of the CDR3 is TGCGCCAGCAGCCCCAACCCTAGCGGGAACACCGGGGAGCTGTTTTTT. Protein sequence: CASSPNPSGNTGELFF.

This clonotype was counted between two and nine times. The chain links TRBV7-2 to TRBJ2-3, with D hard to call. V was clipped by 6 bases and J by 4 bases, with 14 bases between them. The CDR3 loop spans 14 amino acids. The germline gives CDR1 SGHTA, CDR2 FQGNSA. Written as DNA, the CDR3 is TGTGCCAGCAGAAACCTCGGGTGGGCAGATACGCAGTATTTT. Its translation is CASRNLGWADTQYF. Full variable domain (missing parts from reference TRBV7-2 and TRBJ2-3): GAGVSQSPSNKVTEKGKDVELRCDPISGHTALYWYRQSLGQGLEFLIYFQGNSAPDKSGLPSDRFSAERTGGSVSTLTIQRTQQEDSAVYLCASRNLGWADTQYFGPGTRLTVL.

Only a few counts were recorded for this clonotype. The genes are TRBV7-2 and TRBJ1-5; D ambiguous. Germline values: CDR1 SGHTA, CDR2 FQGNSA. The V and J ends lost 2 bases and 0 bases respectively, with 11 bases between them. CDR3 length: 16 amino acids. Here the CDR3 reads CASSLLPSDSNQPQHF. In nucleotides, the CDR3 is TGTGCCAGCAGCTTACTCCCCTCGGATAGCAATCAGCCCCAGCATTTT.

This clonotype turned up a few times. This sequence joins TRBV20-1 and TRBJ2-1; the match to TRBD2 covers 8 bases. The germline CDR1 and CDR2 sequences are DFQATT and SNEGSKA (reference sequence). V shed 7 bases and J 6 bases; nucleotides not matched to a gene: 8. The CDR3 extends over 13 amino acids. CDR3 region: CSVSGTRLNEQFF. The CDR3 coding sequence is TGCAGTGTCTCCGGGACTAGACTCAATGAGCAGTTCTTC.

This clonotype was recorded a few times. The CDR3 DNA reads as TGTGCCACCAGTGATCCGGGACTAGCGGCCTACAATGAGCAGTTCTTC. As protein: CATSDPGLAAYNEQFF. The chain recombines TRBV24-1 with TRBJ2-1; 11 nucleotides line up with TRBD2. Trimming took 3 bases from V and 2 from J; bases not matched to a gene: 2. CDR3 size: 16 residues. CDR1 and CDR2 (germline): KGHDR, SFDVKD.

The V gene is TRBV12-3 or TRBV12-4, the J gene TRBJ1-1; 8 bases agree with TRBD1. Losses at the gene ends were 8 bases for V and 11 bases for J; bases not matched to a gene: 22. This CDR3 has 16 amino acids. The CDR3 DNA sequence: TGTGCCAGCGAATTGACCCCAGGGGGCAAGGGTTTGGTGGCTTTCTTT. This codes for CASELTPGGKGLVAFF.

This clonotype was seen a few times. The rearrangement links TRBV4-3 to TRBJ2-7, with D possibly matching TRBD2 (5 bases). This CDR3 is 17 amino acids long. CDR1 is LGHNA, CDR2 YSLEER, per germline. The V gene lost 1 base and the J gene lost 3 bases, with 19 bases spanning the gap. The CDR3 DNA sequence: TGCGCCAGCAGCCAAGTAGTCGGTGGGAGATCGAACTACGAGCAGTACTTC. Translated, it gives CASSQVVGGRSNYEQYF.